Shown below are 10 T cell receptor beta chains from a single sample sequenced in a study of shared clonotypes between healthy human individuals. Assay used: immunoSEQ multiplex PCR; TCRdb lists only in-frame clones, some missing. The data show more than 2,000,000 clones, more than 80% seen once. The sequenced material came from naive CD4+ T cells from PBMCs. Subset meaning: CD45RA+ positively selected. Receptors originate from a young man in good health. Some clones in this sample may be carry-over from other donors' samples.

The chain is built from TRBV5-8 and TRBJ1-5, with D possibly being TRBD1 (5 bases). The germline gives CDR1 SGHTS, CDR2 YDEGEE. V dropped 1 base and J dropped 2 bases, with 10 bases sitting between them. This CDR3 contains 15 residues. This chain's CDR3 is CASSLFRDGNQPQHF. The CDR3 DNA sequence: TGTGCCAGCAGCTTGTTCAGGGATGGCAATCAGCCCCAGCATTTT.

The CDR3 reads CASSDGQNNEKLFF. CDR3 coding DNA: TGTGCCAGCAGCGACGGACAGAATAATGAAAAACTGTTTTTT. The chain uses TRBV9 and TRBJ1-4; tentative D call: TRBD1 (6 bases). From germline, CDR1 is SGDLS and CDR2 YYNGEE. Trimming shortened V by 3 bases and J by 4 bases, and 10 bases separated the two germline ends. There are 14 residues in the CDR3.

This clone has just one count. V usage is TRBV5-1 and J usage is TRBJ2-1, with TRBD1 matching 8 bases. CDR1 and CDR2 (germline): SGHRS, YFSETQ. The J segment lost 7 bases and the V segment lost 0 bases, leaving 3 bases of the junction unmatched. The CDR3 totals 14 residues. The CDR3 is CASSLDRGNNEQFF. CDR3 coding DNA: TGCGCCAGCAGCTTGGACAGGGGGAATAATGAGCAGTTCTTC.

The chain uses TRBV7-6 and TRBJ2-2, with a weak D call TRBD1 (5 bases). Germline V gives CDR1 SGHVS, CDR2 FNYEAQ. This CDR3 is 12 amino acids long. The V end was cut by 3 bases, the J end by 7 bases, with 6 bases between. This CDR3 reads CASSFQGGELFF. CDR3 DNA: TGTGCCAGCAGCTTCCAGGGCGGGGAGCTGTTTTTT.

V is TRBV11-2 and J is TRBJ2-7; a weak D match, TRBD1 (6 bases). V lost 0 bases and J lost 9, with 18 bases in between. There are 15 residues in the CDR3. Per the germline V gene, CDR1 is SGHAT and CDR2 is FQNNGV. The CDR3 reads CASSLDLPPGAVQYF. CDR3 DNA sequence: TGTGCCAGCAGCTTAGATCTTCCCCCAGGGGCCGTGCAGTACTTC.

This clone was observed a single time. The genes are TRBV20-1 and TRBJ2-3, with no clear D. CDR1 and CDR2 from the germline V gene are DFQATT and SNEGSKA (reference sequence). The CDR3 is 10 amino acids. Deletions cut 3 bases from V and 14 bases from J, with 12 bases between. In DNA form, the CDR3 reads TGCAGTGCTAGCTCCCCCGGGCGGTATTTT. This encodes CSASSPGRYF.

The chain joins TRBV4-3 to TRBJ2-5; possible D gene TRBD1, 5 bases. V dropped 0 bases and J dropped 4 bases, with 9 bases sitting between them. Germline V gives CDR1 LGHNA, CDR2 YSLEER. The CDR3 is made up of 14 amino acids. CDR3 bases: TGCGCCAGCAGCCAAGATTACAGGATAGAGACCCAGTACTTC. This translates into CASSQDYRIETQYF.

The J gene is TRBJ2-7, the V gene TRBV7-8, with 11 bases identical to TRBD1. Germline V lookup: CDR1 SGHVS, CDR2 FQNEAQ. Trimming removed 5 bases from V and 1 base from J; junction bases left unmatched: 13. This CDR3 is built from 18 residues. The CDR3 DNA follows: TGTGCCAGCAGCACGAAACGACCGTGGGACAGGGGGTCCTACGAGCAGTACTTC. Its protein is CASSTKRPWDRGSYEQYF.

V and J are TRBV7-9 and TRBJ1-2; TRBD1 is a possible D gene (5 bases). Trimming cost V 4 bases and J 5 bases, with 14 bases left between them. Germline lookup yields CDR1 SEHNR and CDR2 FQNEAQ (reference sequence). This CDR3 has 14 amino acids. The CDR3 sequence is CASSSNGGGYGYTF. The DNA for the CDR3 is TGTGCCAGCAGCTCCAATGGGGGGGGTTATGGCTACACCTTC. Using reference TRBV7-9 and TRBJ1-2 for the parts outside the CDR3, the full variable domain is DTGVSQNPRHKITKRGQNVTFRCDPISEHNRLYWYRQTLGQGPEFLTYFQNEAQLEKSRLLSDRFSAERPKGSFSTLEIQRTEQGDSAMYLCASSSNGGGYGYTFGSGTRLTVV.

The rearrangement joins TRBV5-1 to TRBJ2-5; the D gene could be TRBD1 or TRBD2 (5 bases each). Trimming removed 1 base from V and 9 bases from J, with 16 bases in between. The CDR3 runs to 14 residues. CDR1 and CDR2 (germline): SGHRS, YFSETQ. CDR3 nucleotide sequence: TGCGCCAGCAGCTTGCAGGGCCCCGAGGGGTCCCAGTACTTC. Translated, it gives CASSLQGPEGSQYF.